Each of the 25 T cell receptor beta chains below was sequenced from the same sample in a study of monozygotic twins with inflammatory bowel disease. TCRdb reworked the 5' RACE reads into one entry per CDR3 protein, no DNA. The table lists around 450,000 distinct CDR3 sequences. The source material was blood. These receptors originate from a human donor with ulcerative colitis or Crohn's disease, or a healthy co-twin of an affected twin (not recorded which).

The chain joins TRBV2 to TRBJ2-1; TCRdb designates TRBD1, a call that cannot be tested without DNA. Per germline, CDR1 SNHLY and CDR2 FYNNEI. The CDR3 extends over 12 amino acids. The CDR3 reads CASRAGGLEQFF.

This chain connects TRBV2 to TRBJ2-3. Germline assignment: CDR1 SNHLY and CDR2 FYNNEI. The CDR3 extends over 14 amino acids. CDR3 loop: CASSGDSYTDTQYF.

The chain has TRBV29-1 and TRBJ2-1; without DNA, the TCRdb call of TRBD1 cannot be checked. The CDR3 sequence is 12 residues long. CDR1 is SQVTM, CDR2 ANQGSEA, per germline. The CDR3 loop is CSVERGTTEQFF.

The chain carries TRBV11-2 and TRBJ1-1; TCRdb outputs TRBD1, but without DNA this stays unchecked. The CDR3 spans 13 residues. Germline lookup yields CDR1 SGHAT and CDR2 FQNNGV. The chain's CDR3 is CASSPGRGTEAFF.

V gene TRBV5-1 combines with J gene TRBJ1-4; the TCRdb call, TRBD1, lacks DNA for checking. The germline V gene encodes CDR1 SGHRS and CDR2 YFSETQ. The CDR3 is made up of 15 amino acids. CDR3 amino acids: CASSRTGRPNEKLFF.

CDR3 sequence: CASSFQTGSFNEQYF. The rearrangement links TRBV5-1 to TRBJ2-7; TCRdb designates TRBD1, a call that cannot be tested without DNA. This CDR3 spans 15 amino acids. The germline V gene encodes CDR1 SGHRS and CDR2 YFSETQ. Full variable domain (remainder filled in from reference TRBV5-1 and TRBJ2-7): KAGVTQTPRYLIKTRGQQVTLSCSPISGHRSVSWYQQTPGQGLQFLFEYFSETQRNKGNFPGRFSGRQFSNSRSEMNVSTLELGDSALYLCASSFQTGSFNEQYFGPGTRLTVT.

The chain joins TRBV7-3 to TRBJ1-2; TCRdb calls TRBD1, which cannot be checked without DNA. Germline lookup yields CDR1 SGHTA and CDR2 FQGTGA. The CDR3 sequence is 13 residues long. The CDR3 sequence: CASSRRDRDGYTF.

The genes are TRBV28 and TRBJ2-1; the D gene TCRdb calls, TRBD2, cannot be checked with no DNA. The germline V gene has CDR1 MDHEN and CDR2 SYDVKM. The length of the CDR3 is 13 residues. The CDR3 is CASGKGVVNEQFF.

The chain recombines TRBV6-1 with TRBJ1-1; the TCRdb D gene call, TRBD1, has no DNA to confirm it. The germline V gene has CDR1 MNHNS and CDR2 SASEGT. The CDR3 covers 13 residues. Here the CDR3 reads CASIAQMNTEAFF.

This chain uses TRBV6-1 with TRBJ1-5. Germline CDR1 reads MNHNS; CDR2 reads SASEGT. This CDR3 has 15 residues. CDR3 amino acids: CASSVVGMENQPQHF.

The CDR3 spells CAIPRDRFSNQPQHF. The chain joins TRBV28 to TRBJ1-5; TCRdb's D call, TRBD1, is unchecked because there is no DNA. This CDR3 contains 15 residues. Germline lookup yields CDR1 MDHEN and CDR2 SYDVKM.

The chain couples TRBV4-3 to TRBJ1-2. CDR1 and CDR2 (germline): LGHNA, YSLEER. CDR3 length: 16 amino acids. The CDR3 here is CASSQDFQADWGGYTF.

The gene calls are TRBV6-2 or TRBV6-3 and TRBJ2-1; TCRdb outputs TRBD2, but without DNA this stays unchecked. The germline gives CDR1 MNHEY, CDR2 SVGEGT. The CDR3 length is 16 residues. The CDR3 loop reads CASSSFGLAVYNEQFF.

The CDR3 region is CASSGYQLSTLDTQYF. V is TRBV25-1 and J is TRBJ2-3. The CDR3 runs 16 residues. Germline CDR1 MGHDK, CDR2 SYGVNS.

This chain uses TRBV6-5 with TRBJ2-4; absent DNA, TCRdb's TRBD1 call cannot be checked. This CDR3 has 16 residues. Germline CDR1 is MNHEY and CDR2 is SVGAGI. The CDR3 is CASSSLLPGLKNIQYF.

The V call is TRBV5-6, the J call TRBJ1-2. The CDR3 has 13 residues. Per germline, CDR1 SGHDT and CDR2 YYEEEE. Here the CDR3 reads CASSARVVDGCTF.

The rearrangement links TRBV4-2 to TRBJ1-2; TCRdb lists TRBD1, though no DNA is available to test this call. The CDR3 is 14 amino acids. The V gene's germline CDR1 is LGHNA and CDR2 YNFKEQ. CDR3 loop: CASSQGTGDYGYTF.

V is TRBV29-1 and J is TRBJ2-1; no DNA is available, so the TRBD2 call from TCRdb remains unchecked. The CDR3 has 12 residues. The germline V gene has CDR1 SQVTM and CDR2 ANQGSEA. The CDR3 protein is CSGSGPATEQFF.

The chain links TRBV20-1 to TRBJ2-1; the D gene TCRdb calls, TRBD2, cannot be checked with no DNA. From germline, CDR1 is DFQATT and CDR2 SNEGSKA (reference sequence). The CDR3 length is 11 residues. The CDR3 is CSASTRNEQFF.

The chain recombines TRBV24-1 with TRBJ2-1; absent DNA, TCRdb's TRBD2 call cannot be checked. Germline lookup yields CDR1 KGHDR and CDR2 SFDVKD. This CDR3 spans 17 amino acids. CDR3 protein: CATSDLYGLAEENEQFF.

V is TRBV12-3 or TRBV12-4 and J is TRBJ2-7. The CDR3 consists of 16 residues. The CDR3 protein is CASSLGVGQTSYEQYF.

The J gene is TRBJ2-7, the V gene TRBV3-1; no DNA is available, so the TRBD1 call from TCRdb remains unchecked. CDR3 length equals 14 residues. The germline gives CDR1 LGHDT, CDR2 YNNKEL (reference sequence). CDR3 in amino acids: CASSAGTGRYEQYF.

The CDR3 is CASSHPGTGDYGYTF. The chain joins TRBV18 to TRBJ1-2; TCRdb names TRBD1, which stays unverified in the absence of DNA. This CDR3 has 15 amino acids. Looked up from germline, CDR1 is KGHSH and CDR2 is LQKENI.

The CDR3 sequence is CATFGQDKGYTF. The chain carries TRBV24-1 and TRBJ1-2; lacking DNA, the TRBD1 call made by TCRdb goes unchecked. CDR1 is KGHDR and CDR2 is SFDVKD in the germline V gene. The CDR3 has 12 residues.

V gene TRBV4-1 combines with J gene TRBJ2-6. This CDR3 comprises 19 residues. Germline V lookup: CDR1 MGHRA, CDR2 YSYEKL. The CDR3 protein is CASSQDLGRVSSGANVLTF.